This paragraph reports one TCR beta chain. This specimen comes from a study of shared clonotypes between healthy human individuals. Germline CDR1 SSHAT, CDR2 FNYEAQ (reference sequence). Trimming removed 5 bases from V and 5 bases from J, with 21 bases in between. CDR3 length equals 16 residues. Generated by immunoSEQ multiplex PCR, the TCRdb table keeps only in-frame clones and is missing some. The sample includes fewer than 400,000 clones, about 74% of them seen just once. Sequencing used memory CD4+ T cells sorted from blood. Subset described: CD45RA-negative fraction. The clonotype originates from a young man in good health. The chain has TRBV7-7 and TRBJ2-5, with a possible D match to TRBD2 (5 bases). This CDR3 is CASSIGRGLTRETQYF. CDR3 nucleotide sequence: TGTGCCAGCAGCATCGGACGGGGTCTTACCAGGGAGACCCAGTACTTC. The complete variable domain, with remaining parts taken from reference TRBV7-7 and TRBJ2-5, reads GAGVSQSPRYKVTKRGQDVTLRCDPISSHATLYWYQQALGQGPEFLTYFNYEAQPDKSGLPSDRFSAERPEGSISTLTIQRTEQRDSAMYRCASSIGRGLTRETQYFGPGTRLLVL.